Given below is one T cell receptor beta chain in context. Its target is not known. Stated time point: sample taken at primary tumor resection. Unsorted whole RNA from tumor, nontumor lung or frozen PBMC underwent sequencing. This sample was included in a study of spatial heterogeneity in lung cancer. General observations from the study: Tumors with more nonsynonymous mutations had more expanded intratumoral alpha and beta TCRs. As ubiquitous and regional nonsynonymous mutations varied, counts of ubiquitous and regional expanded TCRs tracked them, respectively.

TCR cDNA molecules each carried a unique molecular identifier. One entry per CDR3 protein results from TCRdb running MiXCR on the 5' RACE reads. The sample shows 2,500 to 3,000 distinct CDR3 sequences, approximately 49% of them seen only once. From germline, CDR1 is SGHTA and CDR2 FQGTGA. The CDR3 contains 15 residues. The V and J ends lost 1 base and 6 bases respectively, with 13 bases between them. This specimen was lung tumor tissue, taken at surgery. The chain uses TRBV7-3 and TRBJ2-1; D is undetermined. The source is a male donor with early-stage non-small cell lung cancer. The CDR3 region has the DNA TGTGCCAGCAGCTTAAGTCAGCAAGGGATCAATGAGCAGTTCTTC. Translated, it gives CASSLSQQGINEQFF.